One sample yielded the 10 T cell receptor beta chains listed below, sequenced in a study of T-cell memory formation after mild COVID-19 listed by TCRdb under 2021. The method was 5' RACE. The instrument given in TCRdb is Illumina NovaSeq 6000. Through fastp at Q25 and MiXCR, TCRdb rebuilt clones from the public reads, retaining in-frame beta chains. Identical CDR3 protein sequences are pooled into one entry, listed with their most common genes and DNA. This sample gives 300,000 to 400,000 distinct CDR3 sequences in total; approximately 16% of them show up just once. The ten largest clones take up approximately 20% of the sample. Sequences were obtained from PBMCs or a T cell subset sorted from them (not recorded which). The receptors derive from a man aged 18-30 years who had mild COVID-19 (a few samples of this study predate the infection). The sample titles of this study are shuffled in the database, so cell type and time point are left out; the donor was told from shared clones.

This clonotype came up a few times. V gene TRBV4-1 combines with J gene TRBJ2-1, with 7 bases aligning to TRBD1. The CDR3 is 15 residues long. With V trimmed by 1 base and J by 8 bases, 8 bases remained unmatched. Germline values: CDR1 MGHRA, CDR2 YSYEKL. Written as DNA, the CDR3 is TGCGCCAGCAGCCAAGTGGGCAGGGGGAGCGATGAGCAGTTCTTC. This translates into CASSQVGRGSDEQFF.

This chain uses TRBV3-1 with TRBJ1-2, with D unresolved. The germline V gene encodes CDR1 LGHDT and CDR2 YNNKEL (reference sequence). The CDR3 consists of 13 residues. V was cut by 4 bases and J by 7 bases, with 13 bases left in between. The DNA of the CDR3 is TGTGCCAGCAGCCCTCGGACGGGGAGTGGCTACACCTTC. It yields the protein CASSPRTGSGYTF.

The chain carries TRBV7-6 and TRBJ2-7; TRBD1 matches at 9 bases. CDR3 length equals 15 residues. V trimming: 5 bases; J trimming: 2 bases; junction bases outside the gene matches: 7. Germline lookup yields CDR1 SGHVS and CDR2 FNYEAQ. In DNA, the CDR3 is TGTGCCAGCAGCCACCCGACAGGGGGAGCCTACGAGCAGTACTTC. Its protein product is CASSHPTGGAYEQYF. The full variable domain, completed using reference TRBV7-6 and TRBJ2-7, is GAGVSQSPRYKVTKRGQDVALRCDPISGHVSLYWYRQALGQGPEFLTYFNYEAQQDKSGLPNDRFSAERPEGSISTLTIQRTEQRDSAMYRCASSHPTGGAYEQYFGPGTRLTVT.

The V and J genes are TRBV12-3 or TRBV12-4 and TRBJ2-7; TRBD2 aligns across 13 bases. V gave up 5 bases and J gave up 2 bases; unmatched junction bases: 6. The CDR3 is 16 amino acids. The CDR3 region is CASSTGTSGVTYEQYF. CDR3 DNA sequence: TGTGCCAGCAGTACCGGGACTAGCGGGGTTACCTACGAGCAGTACTTC.

This clonotype came up a few times. The V call is TRBV5-6, the J call TRBJ2-5; no clear D. CDR1 and CDR2 (germline): SGHDT, YYEEEE. CDR3 length: 13 residues. V dropped 3 bases and J dropped 5 bases, with 11 bases sitting between them. CDR3: CASSYRGVETQYF. The CDR3 region has the DNA TGTGCCAGCAGCTATAGAGGTGTTGAGACCCAGTACTTC.

This clonotype was detected ten times or more. This sequence joins TRBV6-6 and TRBJ2-3; D unclear. This CDR3 region has 11 residues. V lost 6 bases and J lost 5, with 6 bases in between. Germline CDR1 MNHNY, CDR2 SVGAGI (reference sequence). CDR3 sequence (DNA): TGTGCCAGCAGCACCCGAGATACGCAGTATTTT. Its translation is CASSTRDTQYF.

In its sample, this clonotype was seen a few times. The rearrangement uses TRBV5-1 and TRBJ1-1; 7 bases align to TRBD1. The V segment lost 0 bases and the J segment 5 bases; nucleotides outside the gene matches: 4. CDR1 is SGHRS, CDR2 YFSETQ, per germline. This CDR3 has 14 amino acids. In DNA form, the CDR3 reads TGCGCCAGCAGCTTGGCCGGGGGACAGACTGAAGCTTTCTTT. Encoded protein: CASSLAGGQTEAFF. Supplemented by reference TRBV5-1 and TRBJ1-1, the full variable domain reads KAGVTQTPRYLIKTRGQQVTLSCSPISGHRSVSWYQQTPGQGLQFLFEYFSETQRNKGNFPGRFSGRQFSNSRSEMNVSTLELGDSALYLCASSLAGGQTEAFFGQGTRLTVV.

This CDR3 reads CASSSRTGGNRNEQFF. CDR3 nucleotides: TGTGCCAGCAGCTCGCGGACAGGGGGCAATCGTAATGAGCAGTTCTTC. The chain combines TRBV7-2 with TRBJ2-1; 11 positions agree with TRBD1. The CDR3 is 16 residues long. The V gene's germline CDR1 is SGHTA and CDR2 FQGNSA. V trimming: 4 bases; J trimming: 7 bases; junction bases outside the gene matches: 9.

This chain joins TRBV18 and TRBJ2-5, with a tentative D call TRBD2 (5 bases). CDR1 is KGHSH and CDR2 is LQKENI in the germline V gene. The CDR3 sequence is 12 residues long. Trimming took off 3 bases at V and 6 bases at J, with 8 bases between the two ends. CDR3 in DNA: TGTGCCAGCTCACCCGGGAAAAAGACCCAGTACTTC. Its protein is CASSPGKKTQYF.

This clonotype has a count of ten or more. The chain uses TRBV7-2 and TRBJ2-1; D might be TRBD2 (5 bases). V was clipped by 1 base and J by 2 bases, with 9 bases between them. The CDR3 is 15 residues long. Germline V gene data show CDR1 as SGHTA and CDR2 as FQGNSA. In DNA, the CDR3 is TGTGCCAGCAGCTTAGTAGTCGGGGCCTACAATGAGCAGTTCTTC. This sequence encodes CASSLVVGAYNEQFF.